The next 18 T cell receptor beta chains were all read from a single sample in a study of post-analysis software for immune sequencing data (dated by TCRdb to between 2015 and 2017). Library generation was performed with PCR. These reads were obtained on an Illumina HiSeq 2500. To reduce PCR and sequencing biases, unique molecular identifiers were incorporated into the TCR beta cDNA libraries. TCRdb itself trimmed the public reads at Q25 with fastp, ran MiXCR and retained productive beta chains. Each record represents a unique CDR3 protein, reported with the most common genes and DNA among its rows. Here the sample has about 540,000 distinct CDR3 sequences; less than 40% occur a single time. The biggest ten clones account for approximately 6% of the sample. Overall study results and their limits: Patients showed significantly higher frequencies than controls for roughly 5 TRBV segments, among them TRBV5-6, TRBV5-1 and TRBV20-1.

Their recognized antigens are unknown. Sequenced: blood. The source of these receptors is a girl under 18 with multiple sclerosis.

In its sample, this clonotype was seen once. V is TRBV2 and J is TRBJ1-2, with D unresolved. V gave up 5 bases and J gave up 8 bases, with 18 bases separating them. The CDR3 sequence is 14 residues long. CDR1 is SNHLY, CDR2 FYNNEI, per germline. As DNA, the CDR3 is TGTGCCAGCAGTCAGCCCCCCGGTCATTTGGGCTACACCTTC. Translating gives CASSQPPGHLGYTF.

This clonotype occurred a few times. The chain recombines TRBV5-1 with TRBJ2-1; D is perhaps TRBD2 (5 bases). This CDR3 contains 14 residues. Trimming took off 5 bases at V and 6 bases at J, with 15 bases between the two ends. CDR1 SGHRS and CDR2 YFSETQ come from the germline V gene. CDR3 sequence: CASREGVASNEQFF. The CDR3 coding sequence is TGCGCCAGCAGAGAGGGCGTTGCGTCCAATGAGCAGTTCTTC.

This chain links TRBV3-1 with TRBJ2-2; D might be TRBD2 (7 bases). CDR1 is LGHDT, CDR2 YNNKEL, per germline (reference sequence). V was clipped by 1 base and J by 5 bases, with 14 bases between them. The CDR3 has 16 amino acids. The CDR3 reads CASSQGGGAGTGELFF. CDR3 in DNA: TGTGCCAGCAGCCAAGGAGGGGGGGCCGGAACCGGGGAGCTGTTTTTT.

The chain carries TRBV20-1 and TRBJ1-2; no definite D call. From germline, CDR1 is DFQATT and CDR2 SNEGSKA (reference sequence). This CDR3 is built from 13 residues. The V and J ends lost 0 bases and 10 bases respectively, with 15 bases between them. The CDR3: CSARDRDNYFYTF. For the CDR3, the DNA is TGCAGTGCTAGAGATCGAGACAACTATTTCTACACCTTC.

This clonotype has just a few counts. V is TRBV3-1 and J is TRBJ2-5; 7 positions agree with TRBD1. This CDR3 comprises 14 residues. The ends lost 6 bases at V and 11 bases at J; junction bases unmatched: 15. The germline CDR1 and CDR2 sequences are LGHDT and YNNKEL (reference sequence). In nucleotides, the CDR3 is TGTGCCAGCAGTCCGGGACAGTCCCCCTGGGAGCAGTACTTC. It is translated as CASSPGQSPWEQYF.

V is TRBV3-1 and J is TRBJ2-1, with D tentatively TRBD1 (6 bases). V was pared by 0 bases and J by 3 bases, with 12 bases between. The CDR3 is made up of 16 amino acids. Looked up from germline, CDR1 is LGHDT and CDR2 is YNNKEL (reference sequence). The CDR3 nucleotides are TGTGCCAGCAGCCAAGATTTGTTAGGGGGCTACAATGAGCAGTTCTTC. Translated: CASSQDLLGGYNEQFF.

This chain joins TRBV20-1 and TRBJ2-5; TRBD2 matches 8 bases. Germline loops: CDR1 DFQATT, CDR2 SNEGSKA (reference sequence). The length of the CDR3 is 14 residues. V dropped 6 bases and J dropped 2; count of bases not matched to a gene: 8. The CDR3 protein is CSAKVAGLQETQYF. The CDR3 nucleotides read TGCAGTGCGAAGGTAGCGGGGTTGCAAGAGACCCAGTACTTC.

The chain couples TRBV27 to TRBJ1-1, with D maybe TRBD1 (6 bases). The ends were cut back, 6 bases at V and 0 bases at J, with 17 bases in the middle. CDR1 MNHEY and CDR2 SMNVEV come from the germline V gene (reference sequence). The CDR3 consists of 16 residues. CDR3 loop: CASRRATGTMNTEAFF. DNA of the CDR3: TGTGCCAGCAGACGAGCAACCGGGACAATGAACACTGAAGCTTTCTTT.

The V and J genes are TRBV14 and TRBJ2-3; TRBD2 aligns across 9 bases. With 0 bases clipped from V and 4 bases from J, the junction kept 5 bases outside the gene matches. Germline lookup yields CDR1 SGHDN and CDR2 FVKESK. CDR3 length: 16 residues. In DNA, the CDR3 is TGTGCCAGCAGCCAAGACCCAGCGGGGGGTTCAGATACGCAGTATTTT. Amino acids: CASSQDPAGGSDTQYF.

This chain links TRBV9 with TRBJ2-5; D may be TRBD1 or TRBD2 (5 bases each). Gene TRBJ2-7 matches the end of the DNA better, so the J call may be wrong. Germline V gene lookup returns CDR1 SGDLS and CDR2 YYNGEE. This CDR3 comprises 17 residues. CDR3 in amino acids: CASSVDTGAAVLDEQYF. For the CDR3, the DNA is TGTGCCAGCAGCGTCGACACCGGGGCAGCGGTTCTCGACGAGCAGTACTTC.

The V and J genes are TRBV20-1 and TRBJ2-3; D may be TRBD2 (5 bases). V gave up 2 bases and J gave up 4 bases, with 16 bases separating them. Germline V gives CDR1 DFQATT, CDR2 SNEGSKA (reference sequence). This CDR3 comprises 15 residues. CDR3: CSARWLALVSDTQYF. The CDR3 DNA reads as TGCAGTGCTAGATGGCTAGCCCTTGTTTCAGATACGCAGTATTTT.

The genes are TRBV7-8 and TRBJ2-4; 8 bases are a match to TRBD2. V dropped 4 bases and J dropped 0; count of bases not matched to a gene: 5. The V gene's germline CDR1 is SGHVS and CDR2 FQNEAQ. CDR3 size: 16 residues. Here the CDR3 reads CASSSLLAAAKNIQYF. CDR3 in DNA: TGTGCCAGCAGCTCTCTACTAGCGGCAGCCAAAAACATTCAGTACTTC.

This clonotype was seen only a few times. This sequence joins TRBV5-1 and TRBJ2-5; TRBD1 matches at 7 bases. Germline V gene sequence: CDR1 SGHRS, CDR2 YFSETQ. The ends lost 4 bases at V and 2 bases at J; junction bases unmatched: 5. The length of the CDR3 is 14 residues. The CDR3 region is CASSVTGIQETQYF. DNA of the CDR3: TGCGCCAGCAGCGTGACAGGGATACAAGAGACCCAGTACTTC. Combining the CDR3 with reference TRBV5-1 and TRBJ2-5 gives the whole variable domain KAGVTQTPRYLIKTRGQQVTLSCSPISGHRSVSWYQQTPGQGLQFLFEYFSETQRNKGNFPGRFSGRQFSNSRSEMNVSTLELGDSALYLCASSVTGIQETQYFGPGTRLLVL.

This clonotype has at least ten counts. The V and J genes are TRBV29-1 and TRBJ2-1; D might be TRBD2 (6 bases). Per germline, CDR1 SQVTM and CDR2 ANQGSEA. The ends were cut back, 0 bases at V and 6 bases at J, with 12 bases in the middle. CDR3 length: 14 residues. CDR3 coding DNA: TGCAGCGTTGAAGATGCAGCCGGGGGCAATGAGCAGTTCTTC. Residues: CSVEDAAGGNEQFF.

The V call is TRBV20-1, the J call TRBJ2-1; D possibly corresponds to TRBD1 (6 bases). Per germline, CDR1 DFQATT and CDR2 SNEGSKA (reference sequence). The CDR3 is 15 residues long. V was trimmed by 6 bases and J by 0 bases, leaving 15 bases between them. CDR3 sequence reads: CSATGTRSSYNEQFF. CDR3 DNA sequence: TGCAGTGCCACGGGGACAAGGAGCTCCTACAATGAGCAGTTCTTC.

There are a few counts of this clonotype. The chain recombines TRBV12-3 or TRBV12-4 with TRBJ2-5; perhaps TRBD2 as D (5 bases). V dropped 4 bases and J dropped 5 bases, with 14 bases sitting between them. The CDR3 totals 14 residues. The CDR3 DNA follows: TGTGCCAGCAGTTCTGGACTGACACGGGAGACCCAGTACTTC. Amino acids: CASSSGLTRETQYF.

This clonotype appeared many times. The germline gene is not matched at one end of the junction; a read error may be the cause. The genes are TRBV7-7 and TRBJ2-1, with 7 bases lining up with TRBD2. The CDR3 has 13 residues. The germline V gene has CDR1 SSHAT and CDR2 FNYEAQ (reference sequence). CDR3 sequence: CASSLGGFNEQFF. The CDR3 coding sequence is TGTGCTAGCAGCTTGGGGGGGTTCAATGAGCAGTTCTTC.

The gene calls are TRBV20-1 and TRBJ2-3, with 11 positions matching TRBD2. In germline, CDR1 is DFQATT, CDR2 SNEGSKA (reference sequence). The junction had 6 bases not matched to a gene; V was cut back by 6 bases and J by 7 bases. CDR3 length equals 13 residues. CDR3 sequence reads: CSAPTSGDYTQYF. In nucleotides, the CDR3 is TGCAGTGCCCCGACTAGCGGGGATTATACGCAGTATTTT.